This T cell receptor beta chain derives from a study of CD8+ T cells in alopecia areata listed by TCRdb under 2018. For the wider study: Treated patients were enrolled in an open-label pilot trial of oral tofacitinib at 5 to 10 mg twice daily for moderate-to-severe alopecia areata. Tofacitinib was administered for 6 to 18 months, and 6 months of follow-up off drug were then conducted to assess delayed response and recurrence. Human TCRbeta sequencing covered scalp tissue and sorted CD4+ and CD8+ peripheral blood T cells from patchy and totalis/universalis alopecia areata patients and healthy controls. TCRbeta CDR3 regions were amplified by immunoSEQ multiplex PCR with 35 Vbeta forward and 13 Jbeta reverse primers. To study T cell clonal expansion in alopecia areata, the researchers applied high-throughput TCRbeta sequencing to both the C3H/HeJ mouse model and human patients. Tofacitinib-treated patients had biopsies at baseline and at 4 and 24 weeks of treatment, with a later scalp biopsy in several patients. RNA was extracted with the PAXgene miRNA kit for fixed scalp, the miRNeasy kit for PBMCs, and the RNeasy kit for mouse skin. Scalp clonality was compared across normal scalp (n=4), patchy alopecia areata scalp (n=8), and alopecia totalis/universalis scalp (n=8).

V is cut back by 0 bases and J by 8 bases, with 6 bases in the junction unmatched. The CDR3 measures 15 amino acids from cysteine to phenylalanine. The entry retains the CDR3 DNA only, 45 bases that are in frame from base 1. According to the germline V gene, CDR1 reads SNHLY and CDR2 reads FYNNEI. The library was built by means of the immunoSEQ multiplex PCR assay. RNA was extracted from all samples and reverse transcribed into cDNA as template for TCR sequencing. SuperScript III was used to make first-strand cDNA, primed with a 2:1 mix of oligo-dT and random hexamers. A synthetic immune receptor repertoire was used to measure amplification bias, and any remaining bias was corrected computationally. As for the authors' bioinformatics: Raw reads were preprocessed for error removal, and CDR3 was defined according to IMGT conventions as running from the conserved cysteine to phenylalanine. Clonality was calculated as 1 minus Shannon entropy normalized by log2 of the number of productive unique TCRs. Whether scalp clones were CD4 or CD8 was inferred by matching scalp TCRbeta sequences against CD4 and CD8 repertoires sorted from blood. In TCRdb, the immuneACCESS table is reduced to in-frame sequences with V and J assigned. These tables do not hold every clone; where another copy was compared, an unresolved V gene accounts for under half, and the others remain unexplained. V and J calls and clone size follow that table, whereas D and trimming were derived from the DNA. A total of some 100,000 clones appear in this sample, around two fifths of them only once. Approximately 3.3% of the sample comes from the top ten.

In this sample, this clone turned up a few times. Its antigen remains unidentified. Within one base of it there is no much larger clone, and no base qualities were kept. From alopecia areata patients, peripheral blood was collected along with lesional scalp punch biopsies. PBMCs were isolated by density centrifugation and stained for CD3, CD4 and CD8, and CD4+ and CD8+ T cells were sorted on a FACSAria. The study at large found these results: Higher clonality and more expanded CD8+ clones were observed in lesional scalp than in normal scalp, particularly in alopecia totalis/universalis, a finding suggestive of antigenic drive. Scalp TCR repertoire analysis is complicated because resident alphabeta T cells in normal human skin are also sequenced, whereas mouse skin is dominated by gammadelta T cells. Shared TCR sequences between patients were less evident than in mice, which may be partly attributable to HLA diversity in the patient population.

The sequencing input was CD4+ T cells sorted from blood. The V and J segments used are TRBV2 and TRBJ1-4; 7 bases in the middle match TRBD1. The TCR originated in a human donor with alopecia areata. The DNA sequence reads TGTGCCAGCAGTGAAGCGGAGGGGGCTGGAGAAAAACTGTTTTTT. Protein translation: CASSEAEGAGEKLFF.